This TCR beta chain is from a study of T-cell reconstitution after alpha-beta-depleted transplantation in children. Findings and caveats of the study: The study traced high day-60 TCRbeta diversity in some patients to surviving recipient T cells and thymic progenitors. After one year, T-cell counts and TCRbeta diversity mostly came from new T cells. Reportedly, only several hundred clones from non-depleted graft cells drove alpha-beta T-cell counts at about two months.

This clonotype has more than one count but fewer than ten. Its antigen remains unknown. Preparation of the TCRbeta library was carried out with unique molecular identifiers. One entry per CDR3 protein results from TCRdb running MiXCR on the PCR reads. Among around 300,000 distinct CDR3 sequences listed, over 9% were seen once. The input for sequencing was PBMCs, taken before TCRalphabeta/CD19-depleted stem cell transplant. The receptor comes from a boy younger than two with acute myeloid leukemia, due to receive a stem cell transplant.

The CDR3 coding sequence is TGCGCCAGCAGCTTGGAAGGACTAGCGTACAATGAGCAGTTCTTC. This codes for CASSLEGLAYNEQFF. V gene TRBV5-1 combines with J gene TRBJ2-1; 9 nucleotides match TRBD2. Trimming removed 0 bases from V and 4 bases from J; junction bases left unmatched: 2. The CDR3 has 15 amino acids. CDR1 and CDR2 from the germline V gene are SGHRS and YFSETQ.